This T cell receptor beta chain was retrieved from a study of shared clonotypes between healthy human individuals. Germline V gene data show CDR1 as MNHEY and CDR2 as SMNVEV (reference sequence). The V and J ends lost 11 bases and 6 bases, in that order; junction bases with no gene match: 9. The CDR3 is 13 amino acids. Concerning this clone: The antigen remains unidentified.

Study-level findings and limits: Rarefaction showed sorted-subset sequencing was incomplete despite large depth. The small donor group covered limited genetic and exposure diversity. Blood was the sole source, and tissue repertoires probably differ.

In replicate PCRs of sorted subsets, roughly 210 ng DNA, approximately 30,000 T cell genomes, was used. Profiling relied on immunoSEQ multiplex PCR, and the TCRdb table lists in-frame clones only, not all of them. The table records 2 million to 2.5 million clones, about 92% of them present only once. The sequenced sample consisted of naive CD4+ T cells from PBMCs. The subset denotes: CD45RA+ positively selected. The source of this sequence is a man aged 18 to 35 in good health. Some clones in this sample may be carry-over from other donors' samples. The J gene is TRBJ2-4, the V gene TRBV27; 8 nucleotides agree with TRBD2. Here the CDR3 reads CAAGRGALNIQYF. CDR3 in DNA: TGTGCCGCCGGGAGGGGGGCGTTAAACATTCAGTACTTC.